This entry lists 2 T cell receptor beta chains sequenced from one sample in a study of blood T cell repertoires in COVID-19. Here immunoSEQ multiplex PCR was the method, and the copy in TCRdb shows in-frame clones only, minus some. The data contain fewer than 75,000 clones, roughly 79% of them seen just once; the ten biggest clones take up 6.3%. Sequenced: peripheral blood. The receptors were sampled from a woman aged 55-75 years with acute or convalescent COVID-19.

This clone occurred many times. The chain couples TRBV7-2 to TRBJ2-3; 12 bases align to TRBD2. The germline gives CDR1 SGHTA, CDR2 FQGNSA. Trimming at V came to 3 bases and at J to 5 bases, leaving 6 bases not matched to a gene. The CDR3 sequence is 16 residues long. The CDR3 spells CASSFWTSGAGDTQYF. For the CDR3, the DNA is TGTGCCAGCAGCTTCTGGACTAGCGGGGCGGGAGATACGCAGTATTTT.

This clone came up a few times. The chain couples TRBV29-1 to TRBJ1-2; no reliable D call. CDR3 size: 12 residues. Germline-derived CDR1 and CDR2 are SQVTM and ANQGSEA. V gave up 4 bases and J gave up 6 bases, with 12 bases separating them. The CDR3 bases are TGCAGCGTTGGGTCAGCTGAGGATGGCTACACCTTC. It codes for CSVGSAEDGYTF. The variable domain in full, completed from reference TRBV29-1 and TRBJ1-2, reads SAVISQKPSRDICQRGTSLTIQCQVDSQVTMMFWYRQQPGQSLTLIATANQGSEATYESGFVIDKFPISRPNLTFSTLTVSNMSPEDSSIYLCSVGSAEDGYTFGSGTRLTVV.